This TCR beta chain was found in a study of blood T cell repertoires in COVID-19. Study context: Sites across the United States, Italy and Spain contributed samples from acute and convalescent COVID-19. T cells, B-cell-depleted T cells, or PBMCs supplied cDNA or gDNA.

Authors' analysis steps: Amplification of reference gene primers was used by the study to estimate nucleated cell counts. Method: immunoSEQ multiplex PCR; TCRdb's copy keeps in-frame clones and lacks some. V and J calls and clone size are those listed in that table; D and trimming were worked out from the DNA. This table has roughly 200,000 clones, approximately 85% appearing once. Trimming removed 5 bases from V and 2 bases from J; junction bases left unmatched: 9. CDR1 is LNHDA and CDR2 is SQIVND in the germline V gene (reference sequence). This CDR3 has 17 amino acids. The sequenced sample was peripheral blood. The receptor's source is a woman of 80 years or more with acute or convalescent COVID-19. V is TRBV19 and J is TRBJ2-1; 10 bases agree with TRBD2. CDR3: CASSLGLADGPYNEQFF. The CDR3 DNA follows: TGTGCCAGTAGTCTAGGACTAGCGGACGGTCCCTACAATGAGCAGTTCTTC.